Listed below are T cell receptor beta chains from one sample, sequenced in a study of T-cell reconstitution after alpha-beta-depleted transplantation in children. A single record per CDR3 protein comes from TCRdb applying MiXCR to the PCR reads. The profile shows roughly 350,000 distinct CDR3 sequences, 10% of them singletons. The sequencing used PBMCs from the stem cell graft donor, collected from the stem cell graft. These receptors originate from a human donor who donated a stem cell graft to a child with acute lymphoblastic leukemia. The CDR3 runs from the conserved cysteine through the conserved F or W.

>TRBV6-5
CASNWGDPYEQYF
>TRBV6-6
CASRLLNAGNEQFF
>TRBV5-1
CASSRQGPTDTQYF
>TRBV19
CASTQGASNYGYTF
>TRBV7-9
CASSLFGVDQPQHF
>TRBV28
CASSLYGFRPYEQYF
>TRBV5-1
CASRAGSYEQYF
>TRBV9
CASSVGPPTVSSPLHF
>TRBV10-3
CAISDEGPRNPYYNEQFF
>TRBV28
CASSRLAGVGGEQFF
>TRBV20-1
CSARVRTGMGNTEAFF
>TRBV20-1
CSAKGPGWYQETQYF
>TRBV25-1
CASSDAGEGGNTEAFF
>TRBV12-3/TRBV12-4
CASSRFEGGRALNEQFF
>TRBV11-1
CASSLVPMGGAGDRYSNQPQHF
>TRBV10-3
CAISEFESRGKNTGELFF